This paragraph reports one T cell receptor beta chain. Its matching antigen is unknown. This record comes from a study of CXCR3-negative and CXCR3-positive naive CD8 T cells. Whole-study context: Per-library TRB read counts averaged about 1.5 +/- 0.3 million, adding up to around 130 million in total. Study-wide results and limits: Memory CD8+ T cell repertoires were far less diverse than both naive subsets. Within a donor, both naive subsets shared TRBV-TRBJ usage, unlike memory cells.

Libraries were UMI-labeled 5' RACE TRB cDNA. From its re-call of the 5' RACE reads, TCRdb lists each CDR3 protein once, without DNA. The sample spans about 120,000 distinct CDR3 sequences; the ten largest clones claim 0.29%. CDR1 is SEHNR, CDR2 FQNEAQ, per germline (reference sequence). The CDR3 is 15 residues long. This chain links TRBV7-9 with TRBJ2-3; no DNA is available, so the TRBD1 call from TCRdb remains unchecked. This receptor was identified in a human donor in good health. Some clones in this sample may be carry-over from other donors' samples. The sample comprised naive CXCR3- CD8+ T cells from blood. Subset given: CD45RO-CCR7+CD27+CD95- naive CD8+ T cells lacking CXCR3 (TNR3-). The CDR3 sequence is CASSIPGPRTDTQYF.